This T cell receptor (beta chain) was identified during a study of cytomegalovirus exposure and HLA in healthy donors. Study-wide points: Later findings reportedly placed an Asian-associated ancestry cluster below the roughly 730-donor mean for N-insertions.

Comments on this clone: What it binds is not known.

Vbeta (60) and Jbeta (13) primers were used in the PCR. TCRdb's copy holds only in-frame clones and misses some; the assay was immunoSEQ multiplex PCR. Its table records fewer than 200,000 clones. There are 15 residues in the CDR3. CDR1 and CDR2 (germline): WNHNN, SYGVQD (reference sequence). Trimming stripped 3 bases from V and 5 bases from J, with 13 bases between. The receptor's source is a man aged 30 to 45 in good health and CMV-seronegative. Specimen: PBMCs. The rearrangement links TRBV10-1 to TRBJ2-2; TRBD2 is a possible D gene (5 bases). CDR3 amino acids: CASSEGGSYTGELFF. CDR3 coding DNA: TGCGCCAGCAGTGAAGGAGGCAGCTATACCGGGGAGCTGTTTTTT.